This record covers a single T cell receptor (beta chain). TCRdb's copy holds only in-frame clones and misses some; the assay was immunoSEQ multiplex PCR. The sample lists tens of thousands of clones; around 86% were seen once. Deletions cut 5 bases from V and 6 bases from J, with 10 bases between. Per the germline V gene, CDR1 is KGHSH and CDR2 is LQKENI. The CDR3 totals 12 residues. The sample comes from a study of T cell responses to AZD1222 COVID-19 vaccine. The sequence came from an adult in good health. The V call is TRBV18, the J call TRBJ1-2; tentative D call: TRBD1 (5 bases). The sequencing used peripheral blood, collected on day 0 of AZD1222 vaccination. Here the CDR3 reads CASSGSRDGYTF. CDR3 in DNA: TGTGCCAGCTCAGGAAGCAGGGATGGCTACACCTTC.